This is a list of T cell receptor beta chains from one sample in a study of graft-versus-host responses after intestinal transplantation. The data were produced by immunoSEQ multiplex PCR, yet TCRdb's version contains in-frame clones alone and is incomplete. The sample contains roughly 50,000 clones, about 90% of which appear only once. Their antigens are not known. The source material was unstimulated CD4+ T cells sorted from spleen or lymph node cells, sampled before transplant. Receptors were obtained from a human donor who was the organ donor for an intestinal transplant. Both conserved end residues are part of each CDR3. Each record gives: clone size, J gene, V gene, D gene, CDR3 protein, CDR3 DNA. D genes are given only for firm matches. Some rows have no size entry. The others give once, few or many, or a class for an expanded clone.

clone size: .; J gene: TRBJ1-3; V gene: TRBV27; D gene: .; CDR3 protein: CASSLESYSGNTIYF; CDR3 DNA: TGTGCCAGCAGTTTAGAGTCCTACTCTGGAAACACCATATATTTT
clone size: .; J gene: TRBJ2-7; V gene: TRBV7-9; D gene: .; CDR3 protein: CASSLGGHSYEQYF; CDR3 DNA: TGTGCCAGCAGCTTAGGGGGACACTCCTACGAGCAGTACTTC
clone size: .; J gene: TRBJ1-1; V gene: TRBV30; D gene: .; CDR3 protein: CAGGQLNRKGAEAFF; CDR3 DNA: TGTGCCGGAGGACAGTTAAACCGCAAAGGGGCTGAAGCTTTCTTT
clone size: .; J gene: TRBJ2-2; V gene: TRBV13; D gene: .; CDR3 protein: CASSPGGLVGASGELFF; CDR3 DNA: TGTGCCAGCAGCCCGGGCGGACTAGTGGGGGCGAGCGGGGAGCTGTTTTTT
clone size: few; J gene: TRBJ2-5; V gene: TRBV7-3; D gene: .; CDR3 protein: CASSPPRGNQYF; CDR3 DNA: TGTGCCAGCAGCCCCCCGAGGGGGAACCAGTACTTC
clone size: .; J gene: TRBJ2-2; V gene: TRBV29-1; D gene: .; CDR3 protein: CSVEKVGAGGGTGELFF; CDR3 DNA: TGCAGCGTTGAAAAAGTGGGAGCAGGGGGGGGCACCGGGGAGCTGTTTTTT
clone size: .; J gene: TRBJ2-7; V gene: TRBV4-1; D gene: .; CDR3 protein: CASSQNAYEQYF; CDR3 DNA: TGCGCCAGCAGCCAAAATGCCTACGAGCAGTACTTC
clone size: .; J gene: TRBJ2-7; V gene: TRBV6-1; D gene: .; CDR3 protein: CASSDALKEQYF; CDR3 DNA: TGTGCCAGCAGTGATGCCCTTAAAGAGCAGTACTTC
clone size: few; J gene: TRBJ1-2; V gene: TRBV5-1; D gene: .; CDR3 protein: CASSFDWYGYTF; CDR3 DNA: TGCGCCAGCAGCTTCGACTGGTATGGCTACACCTTC
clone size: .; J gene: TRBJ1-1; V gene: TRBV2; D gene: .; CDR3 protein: CASSEQGFEAFF; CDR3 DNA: TGTGCCAGCAGTGAACAGGGATTTGAAGCTTTCTTT
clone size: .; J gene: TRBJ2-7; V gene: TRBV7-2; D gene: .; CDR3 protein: CASSLTDLSYEQYF; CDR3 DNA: TGTGCCAGCAGCTTAACCGACTTATCCTACGAGCAGTACTTC
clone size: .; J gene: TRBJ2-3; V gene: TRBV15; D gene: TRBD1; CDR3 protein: CATSRDGQGSDTQYF; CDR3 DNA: TGTGCCACCAGCAGAGATGGACAGGGTAGTGATACGCAGTATTTT
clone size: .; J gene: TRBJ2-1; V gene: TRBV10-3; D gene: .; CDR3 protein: CAISEFTMASLQFF; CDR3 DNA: TGTGCCATCAGTGAGTTTACAATGGCATCATTACAGTTCTTC
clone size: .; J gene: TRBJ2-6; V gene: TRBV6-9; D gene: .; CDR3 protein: CASSLHRLRQSRANVLTF; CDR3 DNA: TGTGCCAGCAGTTTGCACCGCTTACGACAAAGTCGGGCCAACGTCCTGACTTTC
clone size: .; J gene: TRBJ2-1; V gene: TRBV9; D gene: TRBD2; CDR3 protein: CASSLGTSDGSYNEQFF; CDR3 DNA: TGTGCCAGCAGCCTTGGGACTAGCGACGGCTCCTACAATGAGCAGTTCTTC
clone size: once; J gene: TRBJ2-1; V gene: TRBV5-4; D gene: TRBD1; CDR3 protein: CASSSGTGYNEQFF; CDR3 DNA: TGTGCCAGCAGCTCCGGGACAGGTTACAATGAGCAGTTCTTC
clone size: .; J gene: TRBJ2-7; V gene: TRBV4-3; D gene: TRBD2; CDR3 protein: CASSQDSSGAYEQYF; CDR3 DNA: TGCGCCAGCAGCCAAGATTCTAGCGGGGCCTACGAGCAGTACTTC
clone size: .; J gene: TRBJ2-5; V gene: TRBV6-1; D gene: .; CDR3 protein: CASSERQETQYF; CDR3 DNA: TGTGCCAGCAGTGAAAGACAAGAGACCCAGTACTTC
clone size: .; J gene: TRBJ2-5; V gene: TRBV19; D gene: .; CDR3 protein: CASSIISGTQYF; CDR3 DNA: TGTGCCAGTAGTATAATCTCGGGGACCCAGTACTTC
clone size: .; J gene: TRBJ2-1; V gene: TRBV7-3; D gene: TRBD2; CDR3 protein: CASSSSGTYNEQFF; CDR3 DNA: TGTGCCAGCAGCTCTAGCGGGACCTACAATGAGCAGTTCTTC
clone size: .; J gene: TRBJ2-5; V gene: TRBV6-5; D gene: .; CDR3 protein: CASREGSGETQYF; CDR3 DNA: TGTGCCAGCAGGGAGGGGTCGGGAGAGACCCAGTACTTC
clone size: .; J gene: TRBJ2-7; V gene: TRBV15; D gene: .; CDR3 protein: CATSRVGTAVLNEQYF; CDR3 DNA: TGTGCCACCAGCAGAGTCGGGACTGCCGTGCTCAACGAGCAGTACTTC
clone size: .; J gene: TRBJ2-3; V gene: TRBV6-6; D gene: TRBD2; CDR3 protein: CASSTSAGGSDTQYF; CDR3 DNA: TGTGCCAGCAGTACCTCGGCGGGAGGCTCAGATACGCAGTATTTT
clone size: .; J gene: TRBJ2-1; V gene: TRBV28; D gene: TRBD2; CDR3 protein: CASSLLLAGGDNEQFF; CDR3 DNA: TGTGCCAGCAGTTTATTACTAGCGGGAGGAGACAATGAGCAGTTCTTC
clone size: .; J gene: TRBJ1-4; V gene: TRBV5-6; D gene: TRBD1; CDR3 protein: CASSKPDRVSEKLFF; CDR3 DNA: TGTGCCAGCAGTAAGCCGGACAGGGTCAGTGAAAAACTGTTTTTT
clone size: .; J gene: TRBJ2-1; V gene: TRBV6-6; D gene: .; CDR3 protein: CASSQGIPNEQFF; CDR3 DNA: TGTGCCAGCAGCCAGGGGATCCCCAATGAGCAGTTCTTC
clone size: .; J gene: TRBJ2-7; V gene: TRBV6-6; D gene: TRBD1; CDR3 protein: CASSPWGTGNYEQYF; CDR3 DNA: TGTGCCAGCAGTCCTTGGGGGACAGGCAACTACGAGCAGTACTTC
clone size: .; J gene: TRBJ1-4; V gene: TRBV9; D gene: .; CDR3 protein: CASSVGPNEKLFF; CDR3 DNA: TGTGCCAGCAGCGTAGGGCCGAATGAAAAACTGTTTTTT
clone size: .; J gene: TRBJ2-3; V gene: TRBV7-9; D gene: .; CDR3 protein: CASSISTRRVEDTQYF; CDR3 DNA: TGTGCCAGCAGCATAAGTACTAGGCGGGTGGAAGATACGCAGTATTTT
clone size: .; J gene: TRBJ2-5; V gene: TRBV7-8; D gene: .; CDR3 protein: CASSLALEPGGETQYF; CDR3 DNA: TGTGCCAGCAGCTTAGCGCTCGAGCCTGGGGGAGAGACCCAGTACTTC
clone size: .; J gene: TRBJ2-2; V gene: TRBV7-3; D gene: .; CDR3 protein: CASSRDTNTGELFF; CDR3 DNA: TGTGCCAGCAGCCGGGACACTAACACCGGGGAGCTGTTTTTT
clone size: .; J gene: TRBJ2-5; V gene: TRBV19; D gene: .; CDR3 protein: CASSPNLIRSGETQYF; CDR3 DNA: TGTGCCAGTAGTCCCAATTTGATTAGAAGCGGAGAGACCCAGTACTTC
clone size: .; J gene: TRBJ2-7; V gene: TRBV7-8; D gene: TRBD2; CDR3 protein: CASSKLAGVYEQYF; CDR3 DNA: TGTGCCAGCAGCAAACTAGCGGGAGTCTACGAGCAGTACTTC
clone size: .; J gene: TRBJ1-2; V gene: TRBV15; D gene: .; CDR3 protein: CATSRGRDYGYTF; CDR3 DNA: TGTGCCACCAGCAGAGGAAGGGACTATGGCTACACCTTC
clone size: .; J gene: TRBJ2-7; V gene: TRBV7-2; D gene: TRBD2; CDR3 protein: CASSFGSGSYEQYF; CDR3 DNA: TGTGCCAGCAGCTTTGGTAGCGGGAGCTACGAGCAGTACTTC
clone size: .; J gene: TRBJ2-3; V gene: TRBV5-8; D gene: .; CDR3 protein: CASSLEGRGPDTQYF; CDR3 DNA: TGTGCCAGCAGCTTGGAAGGTAGGGGCCCAGATACGCAGTATTTT
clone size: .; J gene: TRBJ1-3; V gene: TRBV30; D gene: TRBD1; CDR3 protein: CARGQEGNTIYF; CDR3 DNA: TGTGCCCGAGGACAGGAAGGAAACACCATATATTTT
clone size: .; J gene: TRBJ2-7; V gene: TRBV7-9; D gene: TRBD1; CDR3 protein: CASSLRTGGLDTGEQYF; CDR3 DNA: TGTGCCAGCAGCTTAAGGACAGGGGGCTTGGATACAGGCGAGCAGTACTTC
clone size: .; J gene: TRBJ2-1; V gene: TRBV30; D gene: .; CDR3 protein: CAWSVRRYNEQFF; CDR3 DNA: TGTGCCTGGAGTGTCCGGAGGTACAATGAGCAGTTCTTC
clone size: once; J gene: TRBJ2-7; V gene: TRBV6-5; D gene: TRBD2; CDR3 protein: CASTKLAGRDEQYF; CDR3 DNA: TGTGCCAGCACGAAACTAGCGGGACGGGACGAGCAGTACTTC
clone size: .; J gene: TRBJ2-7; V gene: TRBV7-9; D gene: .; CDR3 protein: CASSLALGYEQYF; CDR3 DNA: TGTGCCAGCAGCTTAGCGTTGGGTTACGAGCAGTACTTC
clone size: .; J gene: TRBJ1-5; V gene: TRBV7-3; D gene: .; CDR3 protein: CASSPGSEVGNQPQHF; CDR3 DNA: TGTGCCAGCAGCCCCGGGAGTGAGGTAGGCAATCAGCCCCAGCATTTT